This T cell receptor (beta chain) was recorded in a study of blood T cell repertoires in COVID-19. Germline lookup yields CDR1 LGHDT and CDR2 YNNKEL (reference sequence). V trimming: 2 bases; J trimming: 11 bases; junction bases outside the gene matches: 15. CDR3 size: 15 residues. The protocol was immunoSEQ multiplex PCR, while the TCRdb copy is restricted to in-frame clones and leaves out a portion. The sample holds some 150,000 clones, about 90% seen once. The source is a human donor with acute COVID-19. The donor label of this sample is uncertain. The chain recombines TRBV3-1 (or the pseudogene TRBV3-2) with TRBJ2-7, with 7 bases aligning to TRBD1. Sequencing was done on a sample of PBMCs or T cells enriched from blood (not recorded which). The CDR3 DNA sequence: TGTGCCAGCAGCCAATCTTCTGGGGCCAGGGGGAAAAAGTACTTC. Amino acids: CASSQSSGARGKKYF.